Described below is a single T cell receptor beta chain sequence and its context. Its antigen remains unknown. Using immunoSEQ multiplex PCR, the repertoire was profiled, and TCRdb retains in-frame clones only, with some absent. The sample contains millions of clones, approximately 93% of which appear only once. The sample originates from a study of shared clonotypes between healthy human individuals. Notes on the study in general: Researchers found naive subsets generally carried larger estimated richness than memory subsets. Investigators collected only blood, and repertoires in tissues likely differ.

The germline V gene has CDR1 SGHTA and CDR2 FQGNSA. The germline V and J ends were trimmed by 5 bases and 3 bases, with 14 bases remaining between them. CDR3 length equals 14 residues. The gene calls are TRBV7-2 and TRBJ2-7; maybe TRBD1 (6 bases). The receptor's source is a man between 18 and 29 years old in good health. Some clones in this sample may be carry-over from other donors' samples. Sequencing was performed on naive CD4+ T cells from PBMCs. The subset is: CD45RA+ positively selected. The CDR3 loop reads CASSPIGDNYEQYF. CDR3 bases: TGTGCCAGCAGCCCTATCGGGGACAACTACGAGCAGTACTTC.